This T cell receptor (beta chain) was observed in a study of blood T cell repertoires in COVID-19. Study as a whole: COVID-19 samples from acute and convalescent phases originated in the United States, Italy and Spain. T cells, B-cell-depleted T cells, or PBMCs provided the cDNA or gDNA that served as material.

This clone was observed once. The CDR3 covers 14 residues. Per the germline V gene, CDR1 is SGHRS and CDR2 is YFSETQ. V was pared by 3 bases and J by 10 bases, with 7 bases of the junction left unmatched. Methods used by the authors: Reference gene primer amplification gave estimated nucleated cell counts. Measured with immunoSEQ multiplex PCR; TCRdb has only the in-frame clones, and not every one. V, J and clone size were drawn from that table, and D and trimming were deduced from the DNA. This sample carries about 260,000 clones, about 87% of them seen once, and the ten largest clones take approximately 1.4%.

This chain links TRBV5-1 with TRBJ1-4; 9 bases fit TRBD1. This receptor was taken from a woman aged 40 to 50 who had recovered from COVID-19. Sequences were obtained from peripheral blood. The CDR3 DNA sequence: TGCGCCAGCAGCTCCGGGACAGGGTTCGCAAAACTGTTTTTT. It encodes CASSSGTGFAKLFF.